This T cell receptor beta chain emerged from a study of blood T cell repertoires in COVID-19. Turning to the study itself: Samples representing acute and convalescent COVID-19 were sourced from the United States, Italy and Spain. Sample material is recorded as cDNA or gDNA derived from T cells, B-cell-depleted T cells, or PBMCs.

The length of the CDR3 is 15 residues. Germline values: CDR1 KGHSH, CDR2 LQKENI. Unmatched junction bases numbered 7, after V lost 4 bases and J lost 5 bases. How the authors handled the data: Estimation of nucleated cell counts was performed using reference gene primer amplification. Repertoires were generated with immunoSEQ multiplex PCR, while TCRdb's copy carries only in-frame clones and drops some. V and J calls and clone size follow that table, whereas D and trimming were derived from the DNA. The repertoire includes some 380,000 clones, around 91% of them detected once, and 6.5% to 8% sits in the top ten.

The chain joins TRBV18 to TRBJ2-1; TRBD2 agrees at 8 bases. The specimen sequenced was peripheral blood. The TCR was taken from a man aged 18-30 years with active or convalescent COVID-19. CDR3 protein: CASSLEAGAHNEQFF. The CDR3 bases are TGTGCCAGCTCACTTGAAGCGGGGGCGCACAATGAGCAGTTCTTC. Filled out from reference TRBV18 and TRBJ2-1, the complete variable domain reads NAGVMQNPRHLVRRRGQEARLRCSPMKGHSHVYWYRQLPEEGLKFMVYLQKENIIDESGMPKERFSAEFPKEGPSILRIQQVVRGDSAAYFCASSLEAGAHNEQFFGPGTRLTVL.